The T cell receptor (beta chain) under discussion was sequenced for a study of blood T cell repertoires in COVID-19. About the study: The cDNA or gDNA used as material had been derived from T cells, B-cell-depleted T cells, or PBMCs.

Followed longitudinally, the Seattle patients had been enrolled during active infection. Per the original methods: Estimation of nucleated cell counts was performed using reference gene primer amplification. Measured with immunoSEQ multiplex PCR; TCRdb has only the in-frame clones, and not every one. V and J calls and clone size are those listed in that table; D and trimming were worked out from the DNA. In the table there are 55,000 or so clones, over 80% of which are singletons. Looked up from germline, CDR1 is SNHLY and CDR2 is FYNNEI. The CDR3 extends over 14 amino acids. The V gene end was trimmed by 7 bases and the J gene end by 5 bases; junction bases not matched to a gene: 6.

The chain uses TRBV2 and TRBJ2-2, with 8 bases lining up with TRBD2. Material for sequencing was peripheral blood. The TCR comes from a man in his forties or fifties with COVID-19, enrolled during active disease. The CDR3 sequence: CASNGLARTGELFF. The CDR3 coding sequence is TGTGCCAGCAACGGACTAGCCAGAACCGGGGAGCTGTTTTTT.